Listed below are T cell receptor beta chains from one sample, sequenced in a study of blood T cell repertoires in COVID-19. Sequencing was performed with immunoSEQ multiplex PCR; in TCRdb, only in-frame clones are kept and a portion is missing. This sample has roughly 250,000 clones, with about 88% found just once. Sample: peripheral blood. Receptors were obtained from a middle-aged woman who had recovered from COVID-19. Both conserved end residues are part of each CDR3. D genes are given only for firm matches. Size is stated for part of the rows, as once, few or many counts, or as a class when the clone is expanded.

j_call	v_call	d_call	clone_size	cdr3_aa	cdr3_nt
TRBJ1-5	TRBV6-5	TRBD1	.	CATSRDRDQPQHF	TGTGCCACGTCCCGGGACAGGGACCAGCCCCAGCATTTT
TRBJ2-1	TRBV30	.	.	CAWTQTSSDEQFF	TGTGCCTGGACCCAAACTAGTTCCGATGAGCAGTTCTTC
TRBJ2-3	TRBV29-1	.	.	CSVEDLQGPGDTQYF	TGCAGCGTTGAAGATCTTCAGGGCCCAGGAGATACGCAGTATTTT
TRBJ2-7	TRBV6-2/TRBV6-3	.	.	CASSYWSVADSYEQYF	TGTGCCAGCAGTTACTGGTCAGTTGCCGACTCCTACGAGCAGTACTTC
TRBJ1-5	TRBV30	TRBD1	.	CACGQGLNSNQPQHF	TGTGCCTGCGGACAGGGCCTAAATAGCAATCAGCCCCAGCATTTT
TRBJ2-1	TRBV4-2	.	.	CASSQEPGPGRDNEQFF	TGTGCCAGCAGCCAAGAACCCGGTCCGGGCAGGGACAATGAGCAGTTCTTC
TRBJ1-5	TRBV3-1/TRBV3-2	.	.	CASSQEPQSNQPQHF	TGTGCCAGCAGCCAAGAGCCCCAGAGCAATCAGCCCCAGCATTTT
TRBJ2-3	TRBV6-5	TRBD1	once	CASSYSRDRDTDTQYF	TGTGCCAGCAGTTACTCGAGGGACAGGGACACAGATACGCAGTATTTT
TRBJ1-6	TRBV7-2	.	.	CASSHQRGGHNSPLHF	TGTGCCAGCAGTCACCAGAGGGGGGGGCATAATTCACCCCTCCACTTT
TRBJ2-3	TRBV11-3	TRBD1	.	CASSSNRGLRTDTQYF	TGTGCCAGCAGCTCAAATAGGGGGCTTCGCACAGATACGCAGTATTTT
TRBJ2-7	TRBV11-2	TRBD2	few	CASSHLAGVVSYEQYF	TGTGCCAGCAGCCATCTAGCGGGAGTAGTCTCCTACGAGCAGTACTTC
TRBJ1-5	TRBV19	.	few	CASRGQIYQPQHF	TGTGCCAGTAGAGGACAGATTTATCAGCCCCAGCATTTT
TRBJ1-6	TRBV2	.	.	CASSEPLGASPLHF	TGTGCCAGCAGTGAGCCGTTGGGAGCTTCACCCCTCCACTTT
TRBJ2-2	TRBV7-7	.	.	CASSVTNTGELFF	TGTGCTAGCAGCGTAACGAACACCGGGGAGCTGTTTTTT
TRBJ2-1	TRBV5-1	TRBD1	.	CASSFTGQDNEQFF	TGCGCCAGCAGCTTCACCGGACAGGACAATGAGCAGTTCTTC
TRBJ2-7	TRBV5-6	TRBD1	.	CASSEWTGGVYEQYF	TGTGCCAGCAGCGAATGGACAGGGGGAGTCTACGAGCAGTACTTC
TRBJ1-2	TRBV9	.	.	CASRTDNYGYTF	TGTGCCAGCAGGACAGACAACTATGGCTACACCTTC
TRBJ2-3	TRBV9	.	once	CASSVGGGLGDTQYF	TGTGCCAGCAGCGTAGGCGGGGGCTTGGGAGATACGCAGTATTTT
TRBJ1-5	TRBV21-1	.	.	CASSKGRVSTGWGNQPQHF	TGTGCCAGCAGCAAAGGAAGAGTATCCACGGGGTGGGGCAATCAGCCCCAGCATTTT
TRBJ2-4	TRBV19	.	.	CASSIDRGIQYF	TGTGCCAGTAGTATAGATAGGGGTATTCAGTACTTC
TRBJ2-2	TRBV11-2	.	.	CASSLPVRAGELFF	TGTGCCAGCAGCTTACCCGTACGCGCCGGGGAGCTGTTTTTT
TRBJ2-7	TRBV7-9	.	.	CASSLSEGVEQYF	TGTGCCAGCAGCTTAAGTGAAGGGGTCGAGCAGTACTTC
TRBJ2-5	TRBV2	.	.	CASRKGLQETQYF	TGTGCCAGCAGGAAGGGACTCCAAGAGACCCAGTACTTC
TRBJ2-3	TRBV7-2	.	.	CASSSPPPRTDTQYF	TGTGCCAGCAGCTCACCCCCGCCGCGGACAGATACGCAGTATTTT
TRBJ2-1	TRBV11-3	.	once	CASSLGATSYNEQFF	TGTGCCAGCAGCCTGGGGGCTACCTCCTACAATGAGCAGTTCTTC
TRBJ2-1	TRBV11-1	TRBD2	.	CASSSWGGVDYNEQFF	TGTGCCAGCAGCTCGTGGGGGGGAGTTGACTACAATGAGCAGTTCTTC
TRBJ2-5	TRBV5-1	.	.	CASSLGRTDTQETQYF	TGCGCCAGCAGCTTGGGACGGACAGATACACAAGAGACCCAGTACTTC
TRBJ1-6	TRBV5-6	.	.	CASSLVGASYNSPLHF	TGTGCCAGCAGCTTGGTGGGGGCTTCCTATAATTCACCCCTCCACTTT
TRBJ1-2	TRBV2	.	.	CASRVENYGYTF	TGTGCCAGCAGGGTGGAGAACTATGGCTACACCTTC
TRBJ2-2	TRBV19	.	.	CASSILQLNTGELFF	TGTGCCAGTAGTATCCTGCAACTGAACACCGGGGAGCTGTTTTTT
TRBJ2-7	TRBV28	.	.	CASRRARGYEQYF	TGTGCCAGCAGGCGCGCCAGGGGTTACGAGCAGTACTTC
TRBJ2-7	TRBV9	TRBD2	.	CASSPGTSRHEQYF	TGTGCCAGCAGCCCCGGGACTAGCCGCCACGAGCAGTACTTC
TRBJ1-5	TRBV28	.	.	CASSHRQVLGNQPQHF	TGTGCCAGCAGTCACCGACAGGTTTTAGGCAATCAGCCCCAGCATTTT
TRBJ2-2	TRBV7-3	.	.	CASSSSGTGSGGELFF	TGTGCCAGCAGCTCCTCCGGGACTGGATCAGGGGGGGAGCTGTTTTTT
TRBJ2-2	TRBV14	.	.	CASSQQYTGELFF	TGTGCCAGCAGCCAGCAGTACACCGGGGAGCTGTTTTTT
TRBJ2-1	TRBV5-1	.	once	CASSRGTNPYNEQFF	TGCGCCAGCAGCCGCGGGACGAACCCCTACAATGAGCAGTTCTTC
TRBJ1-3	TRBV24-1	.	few	CATQAYSGNTIYF	TGTGCCACACAGGCTTACTCTGGAAACACCATATATTTT
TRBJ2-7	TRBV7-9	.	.	CASSEDTGRYEQYF	TGTGCCAGCAGCGAAGACACGGGGAGGTACGAGCAGTACTTC
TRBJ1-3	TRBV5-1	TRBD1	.	CASSLGDRDSGNTIYF	TGCGCCAGCAGCTTGGGGGACAGGGATTCTGGAAACACCATATATTTT
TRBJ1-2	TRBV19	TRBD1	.	CASHGTGEHGYTF	TGTGCCAGTCATGGGACAGGGGAACACGGCTACACCTTC
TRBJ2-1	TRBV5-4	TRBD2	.	CASWGGAYNEQFF	TGTGCCAGCTGGGGGGGTGCGTACAATGAGCAGTTCTTC
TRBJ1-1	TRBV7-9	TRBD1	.	CASSWGQMNTEAFF	TGTGCCAGCAGCTGGGGACAGATGAACACTGAAGCTTTCTTT
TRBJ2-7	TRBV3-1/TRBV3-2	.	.	CASSLRGGYEQYF	TGTGCCAGCAGCCTCCGAGGCGGCTACGAGCAGTACTTC
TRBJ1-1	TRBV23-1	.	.	CASSQSYRDVVGNTEAFF	TGCGCCAGCAGTCAATCGTACAGGGACGTAGTAGGGAACACTGAAGCTTTCTTT
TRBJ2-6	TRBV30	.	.	CAWSVGLPISGANVLTF	TGTGCCTGGAGTGTGGGCCTACCCATATCTGGGGCCAACGTCCTGACTTTC
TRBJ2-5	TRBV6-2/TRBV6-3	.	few	CASSPKGEGPRGTQYF	TGTGCCAGCAGCCCCAAGGGGGAGGGACCGAGAGGGACCCAGTACTTC
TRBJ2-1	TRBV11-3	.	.	CASSLDVYNEQFF	TGTGCCAGCAGCTTAGACGTTTACAATGAGCAGTTCTTC
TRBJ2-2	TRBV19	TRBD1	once	CASRPPRTGNTGELFF	TGTGCCAGTAGGCCACCCCGGACAGGGAACACCGGGGAGCTGTTTTTT
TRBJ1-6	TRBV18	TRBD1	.	CASSPTGPGQLYNSPLHF	TGTGCCAGCTCACCGACAGGACCGGGACAGCTTTATAATTCACCCCTCCACTTT
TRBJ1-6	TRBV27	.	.	CASSYGSGGGNSPLHF	TGTGCCAGCAGCTATGGTTCGGGGGGAGGTAATTCACCCCTCCACTTT